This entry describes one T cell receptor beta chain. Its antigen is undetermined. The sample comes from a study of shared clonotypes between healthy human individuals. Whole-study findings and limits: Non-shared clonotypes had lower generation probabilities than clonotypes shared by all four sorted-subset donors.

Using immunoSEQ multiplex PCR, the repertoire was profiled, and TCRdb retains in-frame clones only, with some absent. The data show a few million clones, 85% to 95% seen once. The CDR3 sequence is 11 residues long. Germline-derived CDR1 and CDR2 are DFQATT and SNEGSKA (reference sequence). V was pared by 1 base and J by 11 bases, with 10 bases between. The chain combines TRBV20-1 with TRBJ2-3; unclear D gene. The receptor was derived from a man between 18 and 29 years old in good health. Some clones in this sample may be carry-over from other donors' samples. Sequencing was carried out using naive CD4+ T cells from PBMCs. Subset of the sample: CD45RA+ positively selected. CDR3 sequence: CSARGGSEQYF. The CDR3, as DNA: TGCAGTGCTAGAGGGGGAAGCGAGCAGTATTTT.